These T cell receptor beta chains were read from a single sample in a study of blood T cell repertoires in COVID-19. Data came from immunoSEQ multiplex PCR; TCRdb stores just in-frame clones and leaves some out. The sample shows over 25,000 clones, about nine tenths of them seen only once. The sample comprised peripheral blood. The receptor set was obtained from a man aged 60-69 years with acute or convalescent COVID-19. Each CDR3 is given with its conserved first and last residue. A D gene is named only where the DNA matches it firmly. Expanded clones are given a class, and other clones once, few, many or no size at all.

D	V	J	size	CDR3	DNA
NA	TRBV7-2	TRBJ2-5	few	CASSSDPGTGTQYF	TGTGCCAGCAGCTCAGATCCCGGTACAGGGACCCAGTACTTC
NA	TRBV6-5	TRBJ2-7	NA	CASSTGLGSYEQYF	TGTGCCAGCAGTACGGGACTGGGCTCCTACGAGCAGTACTTC
TRBD1	TRBV5-1	TRBJ2-7	few	CASSPGTAGYEQYF	TGCGCCAGCAGCCCCGGGACAGCCGGCTACGAGCAGTACTTC
TRBD1	TRBV18	TRBJ2-5	NA	CASSLRIYRGAETQYF	TGTGCCAGCTCCCTGCGAATTTACAGGGGAGCAGAGACCCAGTACTTC
TRBD1	TRBV3-1/TRBV3-2	TRBJ1-2	NA	CASSQVLTGGGYTF	TGTGCCAGCAGCCAAGTATTGACAGGGGGTGGCTACACCTTC
TRBD2	TRBV15	TRBJ2-7	NA	CATSLIRGDSYEQYF	TGTGCCACCAGCCTCATTCGGGGGGACTCCTACGAGCAGTACTTC
TRBD1	TRBV2	TRBJ2-3	NA	CASSGTTTGAPDTQYF	TGTGCCAGCAGTGGAACGACGACAGGGGCCCCAGATACGCAGTATTTT
NA	TRBV18	TRBJ1-2	NA	CASSPPPSGGSYGGYTF	TGTGCCAGCTCACCACCCCCTAGCGGTGGGTCCTATGGTGGCTACACCTTC
TRBD1	TRBV4-1	TRBJ1-4	NA	CASSHRTGGEKLFF	TGCGCCAGCAGCCATCGGACAGGGGGAGAAAAACTGTTTTTT
NA	TRBV5-1	TRBJ1-6	NA	CASSLGNTGDFSYNSPLHF	TGCGCCAGCAGCTTGGGCAATACAGGAGACTTCTCCTATAATTCACCCCTCCACTTT
NA	TRBV7-7	TRBJ2-2	NA	CASSPSSPGELFF	TGTGCCAGCAGCCCCTCTAGTCCCGGGGAGCTGTTTTTT
TRBD2	TRBV29-1	TRBJ2-1	few	CSVLSRGGNEQFF	TGCAGCGTCCTAAGTCGGGGGGGGAATGAGCAGTTCTTC
NA	TRBV7-6	TRBJ2-7	few	CASSGVTGAGEQYF	TGTGCCTCTAGCGGTGTGACAGGGGCGGGCGAGCAGTACTTC
NA	TRBV19	TRBJ2-4	NA	CASSIERSLAKNIQYF	TGTGCCAGTAGTATTGAGAGAAGCTTAGCCAAAAACATTCAGTACTTC
TRBD1	TRBV5-4	TRBJ1-2	NA	CASRRLWNPGTGYGYTF	TGTGCCAGCAGACGGTTGTGGAACCCCGGGACAGGCTATGGCTACACCTTC
NA	TRBV14	TRBJ2-7	NA	CASSPYRTRTYEQYF	TGTGCCAGCAGCCCGTACAGGACAAGGACCTACGAGCAGTACTTC
TRBD2	TRBV27	TRBJ2-5	NA	CASSLTSGVQETQYF	TGTGCCAGCAGCCTGACTAGCGGGGTTCAAGAGACCCAGTACTTC
NA	TRBV6-6	TRBJ2-7	NA	CASSYSRGRYTYEQYF	TGTGCCAGCAGTTACTCCCGGGGGAGGTATACCTACGAGCAGTACTTC
NA	TRBV6-5	TRBJ2-5	NA	CASSFEGGGETQYF	TGTGCCAGCAGTTTCGAGGGAGGGGGGGAGACCCAGTACTTC
TRBD2	TRBV29-1	TRBJ2-1	NA	CSVYSGSMFF	TGCAGCGTTTACAGCGGGAGTATGTTCTTC
NA	TRBV7-2	TRBJ2-7	NA	CASSPQGEAYEQYF	TGTGCCAGCAGCCCCCAGGGGGAGGCTTACGAGCAGTACTTC
NA	TRBV6-2/TRBV6-3	TRBJ1-2	NA	CASSFRGYGYTF	TGTGCCAGCAGTTTTAGGGGCTATGGCTACACCTTC
NA	TRBV15	TRBJ1-1	NA	CATRDTQGFTEAFF	TGTGCCACCAGGGACACCCAGGGATTCACTGAAGCTTTCTTT
NA	TRBV5-4	TRBJ1-2	NA	CASSLLQGSFDGYTF	TGTGCCAGCAGCTTGTTGCAGGGTTCATTCGACGGCTACACCTTC
NA	TRBV2	TRBJ2-2	NA	CASRGSAVATGELFF	TGTGCCAGCAGAGGTAGCGCTGTAGCCACCGGGGAGCTGTTTTTT
TRBD2	TRBV6-4	TRBJ2-6	NA	CASSKLGGVGANVLTF	TGTGCCAGCTCCAAACTGGGAGGGGTTGGGGCCAACGTCCTGACTTTC
NA	TRBV30	TRBJ2-6	NA	CAWIAPRSYSGANVLTF	TGTGCCTGGATAGCCCCGAGGAGCTACTCTGGGGCCAACGTCCTGACTTTC
TRBD1	TRBV24-1	TRBJ1-2	NA	CATSETGVAGGYTF	TGTGCCACCAGTGAGACAGGGGTGGCAGGTGGCTACACCTTC
NA	TRBV2	TRBJ2-3	NA	CASTEADTQYF	TGTGCCAGCACCGAGGCAGATACGCAGTATTTT
NA	TRBV2	TRBJ2-7	NA	CASRAGVYEQYF	TGTGCCAGCAGGGCAGGGGTATACGAGCAGTACTTC
TRBD1	TRBV18	TRBJ1-2	NA	CASSLGQERFYGYTF	TGTGCCAGCTCACTAGGACAGGAAAGATTCTATGGCTACACCTTC
TRBD1	TRBV19	TRBJ2-7	once	CASSIRGQGPYEQYF	TGTGCCAGTAGTATTCGGGGACAGGGGCCCTACGAGCAGTACTTC
NA	TRBV27	TRBJ1-2	NA	CASSPYPDREAYGYTF	TGTGCCAGCAGTCCCTATCCGGACAGAGAGGCCTATGGCTACACCTTC
NA	TRBV3-1/TRBV3-2	TRBJ1-2	NA	CASSQEVLTGASMGIAF	TGTGCCAGCAGCCAAGAGGTGCTGACAGGCGCCTCTATGGGGATCGCCTTC
TRBD1	TRBV24-1	TRBJ1-2	few	CATSDPTGADYGYTF	TGTGCCACCAGTGACCCGACAGGGGCCGACTATGGCTACACCTTC
TRBD2	TRBV27	TRBJ2-1	NA	CASSLSTSGRNEQFF	TGTGCCAGCAGTTTATCGACTAGCGGGCGGAATGAGCAGTTCTTC
TRBD1	TRBV6-1	TRBJ2-2	NA	CASSEQGAGTGELFF	TGTGCCAGCAGTGAACAGGGGGCGGGCACCGGGGAGCTGTTTTTT
NA	TRBV6-5	TRBJ1-4	once	CASSLEGFEKLFF	TGTGCCAGCAGTCTGGAGGGGTTTGAAAAACTGTTTTTT
TRBD2	TRBV12-5	TRBJ2-3	NA	CASGLSPDRLAGRSRTDTQYF	TGTGCTAGTGGTTTGTCCCCGGACCGACTAGCGGGGCGGTCCCGCACAGATACGCAGTATTTT
TRBD2	TRBV30	TRBJ2-7	NA	CAWSVLAGAYEQYF	TGTGCCTGGAGTGTACTAGCGGGGGCCTACGAGCAGTACTTC
NA	TRBV2	TRBJ1-1	NA	CASTEVTEAFF	TGTGCCAGCACCGAGGTGACTGAAGCTTTCTTT
TRBD2	TRBV5-1	TRBJ2-1	once	CASSPRTSGHSNEQFF	TGCGCCAGCAGCCCGAGGACTAGCGGGCACTCAAATGAGCAGTTCTTC
NA	TRBV5-8	TRBJ2-7	NA	CASILMVASYEQYF	TGTGCCAGCATCCTCATGGTAGCATCCTACGAGCAGTACTTC
TRBD2	TRBV5-1	TRBJ2-2	NA	CASSLWAGVNSGELFF	TGCGCCAGCAGCTTGTGGGCGGGAGTAAACTCCGGGGAGCTGTTTTTT
NA	TRBV11-1	TRBJ2-5	NA	CASSPRELETQYF	TGTGCCAGCAGCCCCAGGGAACTAGAGACCCAGTACTTC
NA	TRBV19	TRBJ2-1	once	CASSMGSGTSYNEQFF	TGTGCCAGTAGTATGGGCAGCGGTACCTCCTACAATGAGCAGTTCTTC
NA	TRBV12-3/TRBV12-4	TRBJ2-3	NA	CASGASGTDTQYF	TGTGCCAGCGGGGCTAGCGGCACAGATACGCAGTATTTT
NA	TRBV11-2	TRBJ2-5	NA	CASSLGLRETQYF	TGTGCCAGCAGCTTAGGCCTGAGGGAGACCCAGTACTTC